Sequencing of this T cell receptor beta chain was carried out in a study of a mutant IDH1 vaccine in newly diagnosed glioma. Across the whole study: Patients got their first vaccination 4-6 weeks after radiotherapy alone, or with temozolomide cycles. Treated patients were about 60% male, around 40% female, mean age around 40 years. Most patients had received both radiotherapy and temozolomide, the prior options being radiotherapy, temozolomide, or both.

Looked up from germline, CDR1 is SGHTA and CDR2 is FQGNSA. There are 15 residues in the CDR3. The V segment lost 3 bases and the J segment 3 bases; nucleotides outside the gene matches: 5. The data were produced by immunoSEQ multiplex PCR, yet TCRdb's version contains in-frame clones alone and is incomplete. The table has over 45,000 clones, 80% seen once. Concerning this clone itself: The antigen remains unidentified.

Time point described: week 23, last vaccination. Each dose delivered 300 ug of mutant IDH1 20-mer peptide subcutaneously with imiquimod. The study enrolled donors with new WHO grade 3 or 4 IDH1-mutant, ATRX-lost astrocytomas. The sample here was PBMCs, taken from a glioma patient whose treatment included an IDH1 peptide vaccine. This rearrangement joins TRBV7-2 to TRBJ2-3; 8 nucleotides match TRBD2. The receptor was isolated from a man between 35 and 55 years old with glioma. CDR3 amino acids: CASSFLGLATDTQYF. In DNA form, the CDR3 reads TGTGCCAGCAGCTTTCTCGGACTAGCTACAGATACGCAGTATTTT.